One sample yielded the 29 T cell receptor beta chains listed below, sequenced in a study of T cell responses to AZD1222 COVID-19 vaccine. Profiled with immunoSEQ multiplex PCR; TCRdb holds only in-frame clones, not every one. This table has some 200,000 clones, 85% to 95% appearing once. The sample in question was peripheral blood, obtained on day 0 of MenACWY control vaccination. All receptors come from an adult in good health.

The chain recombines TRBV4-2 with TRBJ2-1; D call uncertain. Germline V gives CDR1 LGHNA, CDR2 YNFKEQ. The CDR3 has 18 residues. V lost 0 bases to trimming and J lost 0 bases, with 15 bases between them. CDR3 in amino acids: CASSQDPDADFSYNEQFF. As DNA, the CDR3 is TGTGCCAGCAGCCAAGACCCAGACGCCGATTTCTCCTACAATGAGCAGTTCTTC.

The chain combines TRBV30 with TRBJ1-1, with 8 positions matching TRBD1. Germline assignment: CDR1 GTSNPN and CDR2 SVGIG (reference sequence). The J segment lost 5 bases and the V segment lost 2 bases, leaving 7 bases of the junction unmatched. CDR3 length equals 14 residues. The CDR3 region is CAWSPDRVVTEAFF. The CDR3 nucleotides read TGTGCCTGGAGTCCGGACAGGGTCGTAACTGAAGCTTTCTTT.

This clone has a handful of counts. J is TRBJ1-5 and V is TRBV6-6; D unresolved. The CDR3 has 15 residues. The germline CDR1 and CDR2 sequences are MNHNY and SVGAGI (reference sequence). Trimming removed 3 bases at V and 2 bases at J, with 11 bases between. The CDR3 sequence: CASSYDYLGNQPQHF. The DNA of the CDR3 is TGTGCCAGCAGTTATGACTACCTCGGCAATCAGCCCCAGCATTTT.

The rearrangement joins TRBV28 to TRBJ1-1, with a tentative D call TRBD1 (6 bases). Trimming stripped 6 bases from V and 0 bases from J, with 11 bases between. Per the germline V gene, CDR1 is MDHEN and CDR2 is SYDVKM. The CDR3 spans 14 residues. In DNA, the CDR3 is TGTGCCAGCAGGCCGACAGGTTTGAACACTGAAGCTTTCTTT. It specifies CASRPTGLNTEAFF.

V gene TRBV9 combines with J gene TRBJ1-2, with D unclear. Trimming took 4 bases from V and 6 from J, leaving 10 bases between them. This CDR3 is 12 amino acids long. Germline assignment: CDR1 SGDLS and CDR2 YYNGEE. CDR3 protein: CASSSTVNGYTF. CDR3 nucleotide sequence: TGTGCCAGCAGCTCAACAGTGAATGGCTACACCTTC.

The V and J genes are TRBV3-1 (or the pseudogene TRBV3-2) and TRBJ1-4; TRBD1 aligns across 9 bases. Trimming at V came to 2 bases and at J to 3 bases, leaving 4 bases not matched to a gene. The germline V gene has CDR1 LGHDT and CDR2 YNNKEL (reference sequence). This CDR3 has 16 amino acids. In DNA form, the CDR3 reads TGTGCCAGCAGCCAACCCCGACAGGGGGCTAATGAAAAACTGTTTTTT. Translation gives CASSQPRQGANEKLFF.

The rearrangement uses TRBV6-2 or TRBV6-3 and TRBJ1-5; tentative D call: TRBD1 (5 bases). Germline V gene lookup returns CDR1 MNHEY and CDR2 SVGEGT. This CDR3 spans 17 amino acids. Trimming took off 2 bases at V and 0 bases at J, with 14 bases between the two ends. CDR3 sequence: CASSYGRGGDSNQPQHF. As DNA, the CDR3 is TGTGCCAGCAGTTACGGGAGGGGAGGCGATAGCAATCAGCCCCAGCATTTT.

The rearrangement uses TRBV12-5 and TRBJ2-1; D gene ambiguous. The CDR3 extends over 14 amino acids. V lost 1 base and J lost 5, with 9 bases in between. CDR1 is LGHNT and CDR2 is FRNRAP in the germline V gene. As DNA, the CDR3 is TGTGCTAGTGGTTTGGGACCCCTAAACAATGAGCAGTTCTTC. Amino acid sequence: CASGLGPLNNEQFF.

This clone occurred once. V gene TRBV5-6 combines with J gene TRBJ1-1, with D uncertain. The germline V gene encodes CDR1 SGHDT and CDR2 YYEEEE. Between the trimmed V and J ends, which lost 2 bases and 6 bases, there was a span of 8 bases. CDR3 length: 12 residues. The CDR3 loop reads CASSFSRSEAFF. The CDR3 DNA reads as TGTGCCAGCAGCTTCTCGAGATCTGAAGCTTTCTTT. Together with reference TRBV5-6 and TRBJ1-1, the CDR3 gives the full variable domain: DAGVTQSPTHLIKTRGQQVTLRCSPKSGHDTVSWYQQALGQGPQFIFQYYEEEERQRGNFPDRFSGHQFPNYSSELNVNALLLGDSALYLCASSFSRSEAFFGQGTRLTVV.

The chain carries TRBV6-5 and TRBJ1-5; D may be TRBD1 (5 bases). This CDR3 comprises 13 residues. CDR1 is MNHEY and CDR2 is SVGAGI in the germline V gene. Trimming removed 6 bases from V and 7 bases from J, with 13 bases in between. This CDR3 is CASSYDSLQPQHF. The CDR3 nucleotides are TGTGCCAGCAGCTACGACAGCCTCCAGCCCCAGCATTTT.

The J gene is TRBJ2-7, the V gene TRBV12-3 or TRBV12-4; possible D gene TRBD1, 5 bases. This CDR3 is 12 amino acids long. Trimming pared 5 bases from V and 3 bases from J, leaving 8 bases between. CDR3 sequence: CASSRTLYEQYF. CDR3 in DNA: TGTGCCAGCAGTCGGACACTCTACGAGCAGTACTTC.

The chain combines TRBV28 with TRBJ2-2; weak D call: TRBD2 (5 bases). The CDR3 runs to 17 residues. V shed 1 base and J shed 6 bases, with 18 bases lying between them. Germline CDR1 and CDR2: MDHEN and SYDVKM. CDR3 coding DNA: TGTGCCAGCAGTTTATCCCCCGGGGTTTCGTCGGCCGGGGAGCTGTTTTTT. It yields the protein CASSLSPGVSSAGELFF.

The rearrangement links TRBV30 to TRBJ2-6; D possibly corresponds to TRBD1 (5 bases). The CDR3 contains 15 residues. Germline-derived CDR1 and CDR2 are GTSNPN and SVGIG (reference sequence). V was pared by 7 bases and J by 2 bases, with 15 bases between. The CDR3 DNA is TGTGCCTTCCATCCGAAGGGGACTGGGGCCAACGTCCTGACTTTC. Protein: CAFHPKGTGANVLTF.

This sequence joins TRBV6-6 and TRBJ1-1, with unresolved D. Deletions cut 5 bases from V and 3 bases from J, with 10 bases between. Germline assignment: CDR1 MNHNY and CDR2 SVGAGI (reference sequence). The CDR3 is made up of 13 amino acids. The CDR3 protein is CASSPRPYTEAFF. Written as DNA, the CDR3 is TGTGCCAGCAGTCCCCGGCCGTACACTGAAGCTTTCTTT.

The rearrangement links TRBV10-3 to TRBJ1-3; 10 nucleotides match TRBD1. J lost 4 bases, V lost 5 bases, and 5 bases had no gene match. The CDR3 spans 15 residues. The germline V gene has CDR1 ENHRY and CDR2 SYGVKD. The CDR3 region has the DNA TGTGCCATCAGTTCCGGGACAGGGGTAGGAAACACCATATATTTT. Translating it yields CAISSGTGVGNTIYF.

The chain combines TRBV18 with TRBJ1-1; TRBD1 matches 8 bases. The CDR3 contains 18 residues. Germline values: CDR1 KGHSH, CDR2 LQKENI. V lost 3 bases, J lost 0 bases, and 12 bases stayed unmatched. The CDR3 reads CASSPGGRGPEMNTEAFF. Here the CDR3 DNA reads TGTGCCAGCTCACCCGGGGGCAGGGGGCCAGAGATGAACACTGAAGCTTTCTTT.

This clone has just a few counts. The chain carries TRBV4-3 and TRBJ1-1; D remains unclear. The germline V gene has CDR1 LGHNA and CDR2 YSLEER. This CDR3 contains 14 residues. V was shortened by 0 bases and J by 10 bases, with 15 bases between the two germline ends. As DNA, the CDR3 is TGCGCCAGCAGCCAAGATCCTCGACAATCGGGAGCTTTCTTT. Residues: CASSQDPRQSGAFF.

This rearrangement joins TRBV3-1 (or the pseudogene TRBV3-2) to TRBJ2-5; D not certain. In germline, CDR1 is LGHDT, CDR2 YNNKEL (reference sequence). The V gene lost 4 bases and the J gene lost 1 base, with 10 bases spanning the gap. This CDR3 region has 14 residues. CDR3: CASSLAGVQETQYF. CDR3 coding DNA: TGTGCCAGCAGCCTAGCAGGTGTCCAAGAGACCCAGTACTTC.

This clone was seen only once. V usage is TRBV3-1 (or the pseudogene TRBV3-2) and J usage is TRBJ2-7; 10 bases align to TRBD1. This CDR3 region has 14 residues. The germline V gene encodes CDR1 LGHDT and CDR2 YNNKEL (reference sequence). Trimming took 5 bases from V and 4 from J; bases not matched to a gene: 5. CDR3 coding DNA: TGTGCCAGCAGCTCCCGACAGGGGGCGTACGAGCAGTACTTC. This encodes CASSSRQGAYEQYF.

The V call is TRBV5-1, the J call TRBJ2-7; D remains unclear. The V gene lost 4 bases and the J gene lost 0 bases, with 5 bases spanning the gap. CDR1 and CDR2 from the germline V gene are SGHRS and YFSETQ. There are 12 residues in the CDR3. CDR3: CASSPDSYEQYF. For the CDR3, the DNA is TGCGCCAGCAGCCCGGACTCCTACGAGCAGTACTTC.

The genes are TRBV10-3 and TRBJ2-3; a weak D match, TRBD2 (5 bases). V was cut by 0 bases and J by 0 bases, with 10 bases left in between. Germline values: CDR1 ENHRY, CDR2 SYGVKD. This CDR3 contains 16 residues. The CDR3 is CAISESEDSSTDTQYF. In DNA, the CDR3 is TGTGCCATCAGTGAGTCGGAGGACTCGAGCACAGATACGCAGTATTTT.

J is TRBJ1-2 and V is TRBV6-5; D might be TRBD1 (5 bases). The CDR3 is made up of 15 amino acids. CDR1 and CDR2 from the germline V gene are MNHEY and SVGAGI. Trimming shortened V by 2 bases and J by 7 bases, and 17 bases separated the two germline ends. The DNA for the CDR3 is TGTGCCAGCAGTTACGTAATATCCCGGGGCGTTGGCTACACCTTC. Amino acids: CASSYVISRGVGYTF.

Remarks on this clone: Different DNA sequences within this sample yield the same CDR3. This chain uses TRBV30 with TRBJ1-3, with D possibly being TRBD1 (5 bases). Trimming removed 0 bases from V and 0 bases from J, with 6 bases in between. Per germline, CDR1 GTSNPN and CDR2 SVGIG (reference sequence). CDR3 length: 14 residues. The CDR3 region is CAWSVGGSGNTIYF. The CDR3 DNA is TGTGCCTGGAGTGTCGGGGGCTCTGGAAACACCATATATTTT.

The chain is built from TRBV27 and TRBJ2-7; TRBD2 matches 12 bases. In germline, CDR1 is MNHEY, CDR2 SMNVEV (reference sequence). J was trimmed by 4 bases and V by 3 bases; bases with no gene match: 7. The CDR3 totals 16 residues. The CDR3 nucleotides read TGTGCCAGCAGTTTCGGGCTAGCGGGGGGGAGATACGAGCAGTACTTC. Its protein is CASSFGLAGGRYEQYF.

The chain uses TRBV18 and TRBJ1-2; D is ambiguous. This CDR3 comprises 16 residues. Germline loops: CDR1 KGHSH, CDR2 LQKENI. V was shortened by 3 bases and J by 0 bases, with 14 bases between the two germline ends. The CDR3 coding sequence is TGTGCCAGCTCACCGCCTGATTACGGAGCTAACTATGGCTACACCTTC. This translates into CASSPPDYGANYGYTF.

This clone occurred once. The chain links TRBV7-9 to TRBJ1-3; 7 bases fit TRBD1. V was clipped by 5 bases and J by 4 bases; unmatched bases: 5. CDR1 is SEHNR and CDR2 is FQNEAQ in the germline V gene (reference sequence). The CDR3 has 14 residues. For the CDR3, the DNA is TGTGCCAGCAGCCTCGGACAGGAAGGAAACACCATATATTTT. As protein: CASSLGQEGNTIYF.

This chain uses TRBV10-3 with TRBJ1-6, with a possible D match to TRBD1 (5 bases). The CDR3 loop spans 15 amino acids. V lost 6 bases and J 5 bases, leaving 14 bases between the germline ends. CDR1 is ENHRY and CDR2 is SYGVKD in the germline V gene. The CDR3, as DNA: TGTGCCATCAGACCGGGACGACAACATAATTCACCCCTCCACTTT. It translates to CAIRPGRQHNSPLHF.

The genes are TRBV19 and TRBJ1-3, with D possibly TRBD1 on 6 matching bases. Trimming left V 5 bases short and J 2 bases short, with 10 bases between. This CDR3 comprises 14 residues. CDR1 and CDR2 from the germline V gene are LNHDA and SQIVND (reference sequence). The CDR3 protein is CASSARQAGNTIYF. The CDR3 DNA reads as TGTGCCAGTAGTGCGCGACAGGCTGGAAACACCATATATTTT.

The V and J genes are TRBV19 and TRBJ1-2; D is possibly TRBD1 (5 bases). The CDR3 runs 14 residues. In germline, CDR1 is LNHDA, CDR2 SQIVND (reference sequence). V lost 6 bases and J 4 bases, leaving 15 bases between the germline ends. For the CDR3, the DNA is TGTGCCAGTAGGGAAGCAGGGCAAGGCTATGGCTACACCTTC. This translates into CASREAGQGYGYTF.